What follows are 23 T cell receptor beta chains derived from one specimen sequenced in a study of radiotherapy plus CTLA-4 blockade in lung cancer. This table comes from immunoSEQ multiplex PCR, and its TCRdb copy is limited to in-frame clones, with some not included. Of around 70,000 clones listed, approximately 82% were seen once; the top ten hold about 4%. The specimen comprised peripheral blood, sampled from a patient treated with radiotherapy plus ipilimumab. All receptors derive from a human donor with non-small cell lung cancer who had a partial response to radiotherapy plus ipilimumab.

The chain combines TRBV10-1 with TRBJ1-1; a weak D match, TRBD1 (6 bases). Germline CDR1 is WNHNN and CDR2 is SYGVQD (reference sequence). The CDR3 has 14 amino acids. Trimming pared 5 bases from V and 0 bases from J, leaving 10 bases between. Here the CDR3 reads CASSPGALNTEAFF. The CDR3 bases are TGCGCCAGCAGTCCAGGGGCCCTGAACACTGAAGCTTTCTTT.

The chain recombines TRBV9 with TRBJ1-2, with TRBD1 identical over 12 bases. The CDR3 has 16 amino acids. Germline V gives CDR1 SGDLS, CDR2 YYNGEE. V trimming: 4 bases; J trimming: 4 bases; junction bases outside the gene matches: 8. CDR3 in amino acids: CASSLGTGGAAYGYTF. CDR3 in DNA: TGTGCCAGCAGCCTAGGGACAGGGGGCGCCGCCTATGGCTACACCTTC.

The DNA for the CDR3 is TGTGCCAGCCACCGGGGACTCAACACAGATACGCAGTATTTT. Its protein is CASHRGLNTDTQYF. The chain carries TRBV5-8 and TRBJ2-3, with D maybe TRBD2 (6 bases). The V and J ends lost 7 bases and 2 bases respectively, with 14 bases between them. The germline V gene encodes CDR1 SGHTS and CDR2 YDEGEE. This CDR3 is 14 amino acids long.

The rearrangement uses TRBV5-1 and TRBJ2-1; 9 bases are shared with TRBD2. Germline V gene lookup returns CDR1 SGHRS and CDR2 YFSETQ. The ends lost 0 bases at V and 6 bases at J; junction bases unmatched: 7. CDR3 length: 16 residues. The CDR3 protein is CASSLEGSGSSNEQFF. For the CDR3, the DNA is TGCGCCAGCAGCTTGGAGGGTAGCGGGAGTTCCAATGAGCAGTTCTTC. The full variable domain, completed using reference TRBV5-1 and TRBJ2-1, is KAGVTQTPRYLIKTRGQQVTLSCSPISGHRSVSWYQQTPGQGLQFLFEYFSETQRNKGNFPGRFSGRQFSNSRSEMNVSTLELGDSALYLCASSLEGSGSSNEQFFGPGTRLTVL.

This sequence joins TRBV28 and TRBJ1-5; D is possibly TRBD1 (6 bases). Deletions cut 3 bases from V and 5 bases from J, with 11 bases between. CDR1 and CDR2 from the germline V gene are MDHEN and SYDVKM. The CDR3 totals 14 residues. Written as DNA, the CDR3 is TGTGCCAGCAGTTTCTGGGCAGGGGATCAGCCCCAGCATTTT. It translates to CASSFWAGDQPQHF.

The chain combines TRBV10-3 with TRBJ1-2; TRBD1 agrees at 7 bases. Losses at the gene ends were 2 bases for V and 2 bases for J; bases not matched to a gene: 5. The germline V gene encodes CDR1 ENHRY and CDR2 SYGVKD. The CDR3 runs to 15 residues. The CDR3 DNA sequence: TGTGCCATCAGTGAGGGTCCGGGACAGAACTATGGCTACACCTTC. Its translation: CAISEGPGQNYGYTF.

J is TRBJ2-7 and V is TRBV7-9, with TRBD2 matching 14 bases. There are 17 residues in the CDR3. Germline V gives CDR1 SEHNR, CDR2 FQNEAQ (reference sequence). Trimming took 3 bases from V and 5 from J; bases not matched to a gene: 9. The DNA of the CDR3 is TGTGCCAGCAGCTTCGGTGGGGGGGGACTAGCGGGAGACGAGCAGTACTTC. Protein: CASSFGGGGLAGDEQYF.

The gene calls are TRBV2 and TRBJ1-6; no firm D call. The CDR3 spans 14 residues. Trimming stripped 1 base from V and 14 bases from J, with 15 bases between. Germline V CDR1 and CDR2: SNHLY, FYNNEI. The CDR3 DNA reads TGTGCCAGCAGTGAAGGGCCACAGAAATCATCCCTCCACTTT. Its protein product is CASSEGPQKSSLHF.

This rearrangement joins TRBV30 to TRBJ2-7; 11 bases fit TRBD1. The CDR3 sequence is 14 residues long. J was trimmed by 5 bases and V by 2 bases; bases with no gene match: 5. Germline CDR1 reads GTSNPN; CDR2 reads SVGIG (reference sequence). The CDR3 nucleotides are TGTGCCTGGAGTCGGGGACAGGGGGTGCACGAGCAGTACTTC. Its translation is CAWSRGQGVHEQYF.

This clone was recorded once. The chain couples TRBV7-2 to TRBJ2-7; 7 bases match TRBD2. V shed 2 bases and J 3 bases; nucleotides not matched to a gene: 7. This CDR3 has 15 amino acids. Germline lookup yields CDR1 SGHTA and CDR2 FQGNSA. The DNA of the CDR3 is TGTGCCAGCAGCTTAAGGGAGGGCCGGCACTACGAGCAGTACTTC. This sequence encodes CASSLREGRHYEQYF.

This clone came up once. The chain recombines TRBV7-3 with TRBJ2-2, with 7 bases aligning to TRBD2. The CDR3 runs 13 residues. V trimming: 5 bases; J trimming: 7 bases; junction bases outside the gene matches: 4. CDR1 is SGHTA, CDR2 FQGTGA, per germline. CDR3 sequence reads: CASSPGTIGELFF. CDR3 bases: TGTGCCAGCAGCCCCGGGACTATCGGGGAGCTGTTTTTT.

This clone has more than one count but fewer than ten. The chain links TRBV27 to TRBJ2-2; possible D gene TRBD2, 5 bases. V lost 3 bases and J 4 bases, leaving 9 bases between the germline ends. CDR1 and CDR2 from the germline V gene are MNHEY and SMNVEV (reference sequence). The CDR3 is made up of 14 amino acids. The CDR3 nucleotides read TGTGCCAGCAGTTTTAAACGGGGCACCGGGGAGCTGTTTTTT. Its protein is CASSFKRGTGELFF.

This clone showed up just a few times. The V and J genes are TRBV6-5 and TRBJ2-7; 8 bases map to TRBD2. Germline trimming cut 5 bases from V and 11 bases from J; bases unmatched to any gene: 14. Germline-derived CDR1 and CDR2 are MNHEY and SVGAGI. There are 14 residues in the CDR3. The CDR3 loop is CASSPPGSGNQKYF. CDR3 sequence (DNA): TGTGCCAGCAGTCCCCCGGGTAGCGGGAACCAGAAGTACTTC.

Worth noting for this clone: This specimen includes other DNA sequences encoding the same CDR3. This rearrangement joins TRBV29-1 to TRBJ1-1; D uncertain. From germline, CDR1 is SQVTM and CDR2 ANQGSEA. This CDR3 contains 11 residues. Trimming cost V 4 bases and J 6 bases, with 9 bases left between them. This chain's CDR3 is CSVVRGPEAFF. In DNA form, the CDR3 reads TGCAGCGTTGTCCGGGGTCCTGAAGCTTTCTTT.

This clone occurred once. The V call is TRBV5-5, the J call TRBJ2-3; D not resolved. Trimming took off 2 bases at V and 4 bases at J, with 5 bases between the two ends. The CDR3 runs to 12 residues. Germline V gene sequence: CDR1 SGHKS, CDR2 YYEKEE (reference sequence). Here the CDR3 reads CASSFTSDTQYF. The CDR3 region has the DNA TGTGCCAGCAGCTTTACTTCAGATACGCAGTATTTT. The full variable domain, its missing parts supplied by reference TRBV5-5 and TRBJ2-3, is DAGVTQSPTHLIKTRGQQVTLRCSPISGHKSVSWYQQVLGQGPQFIFQYYEKEERGRGNFPDRFSARQFPNYSSELNVNALLLGDSALYLCASSFTSDTQYFGPGTRLTVL.

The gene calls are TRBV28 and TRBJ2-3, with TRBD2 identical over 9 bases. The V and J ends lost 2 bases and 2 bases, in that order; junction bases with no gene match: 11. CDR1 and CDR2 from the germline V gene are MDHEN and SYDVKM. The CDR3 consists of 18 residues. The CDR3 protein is CASSLGVLAGQFTDTQYF. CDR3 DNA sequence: TGTGCCAGCAGTTTAGGGGTTCTAGCGGGACAATTCACAGATACGCAGTATTTT. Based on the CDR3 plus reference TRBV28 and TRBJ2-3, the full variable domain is DVKVTQSSRYLVKRTGEKVFLECVQDMDHENMFWYRQDPGLGLRLIYFSYDVKMKEKGDIPEGYSVSREKKERFSLILESASTNQTSMYLCASSLGVLAGQFTDTQYFGPGTRLTVL.

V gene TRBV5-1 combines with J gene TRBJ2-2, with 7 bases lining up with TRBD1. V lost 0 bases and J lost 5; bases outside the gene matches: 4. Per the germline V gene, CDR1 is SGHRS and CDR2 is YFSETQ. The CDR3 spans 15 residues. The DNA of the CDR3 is TGCGCCAGCAGCTTGGAAGGGGGCGGTACCGGGGAGCTGTTTTTT. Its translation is CASSLEGGGTGELFF.

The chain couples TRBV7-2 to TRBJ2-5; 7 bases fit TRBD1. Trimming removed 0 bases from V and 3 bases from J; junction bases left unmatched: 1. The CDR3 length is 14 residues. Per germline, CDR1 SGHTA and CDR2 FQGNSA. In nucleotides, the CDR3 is TGTGCCAGCAGCTTAGCGGGGACAGAAGAGACCCAGTACTTC. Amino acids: CASSLAGTEETQYF.

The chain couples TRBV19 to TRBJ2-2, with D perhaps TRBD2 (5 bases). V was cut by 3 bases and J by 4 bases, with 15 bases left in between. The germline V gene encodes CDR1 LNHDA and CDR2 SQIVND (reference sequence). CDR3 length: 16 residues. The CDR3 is CASSIMIDGSTGELFF. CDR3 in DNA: TGTGCCAGTAGTATCATGATTGATGGGAGCACCGGGGAGCTGTTTTTT.

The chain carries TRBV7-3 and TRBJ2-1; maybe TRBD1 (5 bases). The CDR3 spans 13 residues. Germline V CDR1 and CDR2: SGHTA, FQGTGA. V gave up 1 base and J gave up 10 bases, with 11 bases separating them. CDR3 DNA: TGTGCCAGCAGCTTAATTAAGGGGCGGGAGCAGTTCTTC. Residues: CASSLIKGREQFF.

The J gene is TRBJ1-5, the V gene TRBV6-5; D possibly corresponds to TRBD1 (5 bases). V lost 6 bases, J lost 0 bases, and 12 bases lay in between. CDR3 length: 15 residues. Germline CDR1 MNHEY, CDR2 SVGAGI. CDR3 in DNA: TGTGCCAGCAGCCCCGACAGCTATAGCAATCAGCCCCAGCATTTT. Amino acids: CASSPDSYSNQPQHF.

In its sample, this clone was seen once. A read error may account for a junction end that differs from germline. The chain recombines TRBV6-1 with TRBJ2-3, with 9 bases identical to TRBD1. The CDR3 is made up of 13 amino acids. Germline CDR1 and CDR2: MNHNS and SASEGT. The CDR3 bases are TGTGCCAGCAGTGAAGTTGGGACAGGGCTCCTTTTTTTT. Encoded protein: CASSEVGTGLLFF.

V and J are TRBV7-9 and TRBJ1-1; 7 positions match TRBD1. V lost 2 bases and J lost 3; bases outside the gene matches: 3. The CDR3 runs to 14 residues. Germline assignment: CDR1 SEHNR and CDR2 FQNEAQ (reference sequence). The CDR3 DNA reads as TGTGCCAGCAGCTTAACCGGGACAGACACTGAAGCTTTCTTT. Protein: CASSLTGTDTEAFF.